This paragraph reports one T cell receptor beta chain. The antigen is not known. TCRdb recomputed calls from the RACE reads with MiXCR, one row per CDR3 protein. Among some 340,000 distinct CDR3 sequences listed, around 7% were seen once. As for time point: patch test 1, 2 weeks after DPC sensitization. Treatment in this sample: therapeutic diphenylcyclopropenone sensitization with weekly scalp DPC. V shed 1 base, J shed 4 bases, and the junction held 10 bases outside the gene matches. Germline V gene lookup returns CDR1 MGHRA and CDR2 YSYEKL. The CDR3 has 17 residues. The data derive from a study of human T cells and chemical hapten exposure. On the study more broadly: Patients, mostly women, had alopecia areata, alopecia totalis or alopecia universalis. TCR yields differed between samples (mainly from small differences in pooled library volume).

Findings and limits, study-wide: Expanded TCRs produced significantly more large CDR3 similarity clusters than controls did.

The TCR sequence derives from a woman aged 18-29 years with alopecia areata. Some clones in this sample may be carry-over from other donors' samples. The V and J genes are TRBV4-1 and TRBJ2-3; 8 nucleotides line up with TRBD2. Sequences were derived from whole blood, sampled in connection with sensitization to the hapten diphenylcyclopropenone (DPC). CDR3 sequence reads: CASSQVGAGGEADTQYF. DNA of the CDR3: TGCGCCAGCAGCCAAGTTGGGGCGGGGGGAGAGGCAGATACGCAGTATTTT.